This T cell receptor (beta chain) was observed in a study of cytomegalovirus exposure and HLA in healthy donors. Clones were sequenced by immunoSEQ multiplex PCR, and TCRdb holds only the in-frame ones, with some missing. The top ten clones hold roughly 1.4% of a sample with about 120,000 clones, 85% to 90% of them seen once. The study, taken as a whole, reports: Specificity of three CMV-associated chains for CMV antigens was verified in vitro. Both high specificity and high sensitivity reportedly marked the classifier's diagnosis of cytomegalovirus status.

Concerning this clone itself: Its specificity is unknown.

Germline V gene lookup returns CDR1 SGHDT and CDR2 YYEEEE. Trimming shortened V by 2 bases and J by 4 bases, and 11 bases separated the two germline ends. This CDR3 contains 14 residues. Sequencing was carried out using PBMCs. The clonotype was recovered from a woman in her twenties or thirties in good health and CMV-seropositive. The chain couples TRBV5-6 to TRBJ2-3; D gene ambiguous. The CDR3 region is CASSFSGLPDTQYF. The CDR3 coding sequence is TGTGCCAGCAGCTTTTCAGGTTTGCCAGATACGCAGTATTTT.